A single sample is the source of the 16 T cell receptor beta chains below, sequenced in a study of blood T cell repertoires in COVID-19. Measured with immunoSEQ multiplex PCR; TCRdb has only the in-frame clones, and not every one. The repertoire has a few hundred thousand clones, approximately 90% of them found once; the top ten carry around 10%. The specimen was PBMCs or T cells enriched from blood (not recorded which). These receptors all stem from a man aged 35 to 55 who had recovered from COVID-19.

The V and J genes are TRBV5-1 and TRBJ1-2; no clear D gene. V was cut by 1 base and J by 7 bases, with 17 bases left in between. The CDR3 has 15 residues. Germline V gives CDR1 SGHRS, CDR2 YFSETQ. The CDR3 DNA sequence: TGCGCCAGCAGCTTGCCGGGGTCTCGACTAGGTGGCTACACCTTC. Its translation is CASSLPGSRLGGYTF. The entire variable domain, with the rest obtained from reference TRBV5-1 and TRBJ1-2, is as follows: KAGVTQTPRYLIKTRGQQVTLSCSPISGHRSVSWYQQTPGQGLQFLFEYFSETQRNKGNFPGRFSGRQFSNSRSEMNVSTLELGDSALYLCASSLPGSRLGGYTFGSGTRLTVV.

V and J are TRBV6-5 and TRBJ1-2; TRBD1 matches 7 bases. Trimming cost V 5 bases and J 2 bases; bases outside gene matches: 2. Germline V lookup: CDR1 MNHEY, CDR2 SVGAGI. The CDR3 length is 13 residues. The CDR3 is CASSTTGNYGYTF. The CDR3 region has the DNA TGTGCCAGCAGTACGACAGGGAACTATGGCTACACCTTC.

This chain joins TRBV27 and TRBJ2-7; 8 bases are a match to TRBD2. V shed 1 base, J shed 2 bases, and the junction held 13 bases outside the gene matches. The germline V gene encodes CDR1 MNHEY and CDR2 SMNVEV (reference sequence). This CDR3 comprises 18 residues. Here the CDR3 DNA reads TGTGCCAGCAGTTTATTCCCCCCCGGGCGGGAGGCCCCCTACGAGCAGTACTTC. Protein product: CASSLFPPGREAPYEQYF.

The chain carries TRBV6-2 or TRBV6-3 and TRBJ1-2, with a possible D match to TRBD1 (5 bases). The V gene's germline CDR1 is MNHEY and CDR2 SVGEGT. The length of the CDR3 is 13 residues. Deletions cut 0 bases from V and 7 bases from J, with 9 bases between. DNA for the CDR3: TGTGCCAGCAGTTACTCTGGGGGAGGTGGCTACACCTTC. This sequence encodes CASSYSGGGGYTF.

This rearrangement joins TRBV2 to TRBJ1-5; D may be TRBD1 (5 bases). The germline CDR1 and CDR2 sequences are SNHLY and FYNNEI. The CDR3 is made up of 13 amino acids. Trimming took 5 bases from V and 2 from J, leaving 7 bases between them. CDR3 bases: TGTGCCAGCAGTTGGGGCGGCAATCAGCCCCAGCATTTT. Translating gives CASSWGGNQPQHF.

The chain employs TRBV6-5 and TRBJ1-2; 7 nucleotides line up with TRBD1. The junction had 5 bases not matched to a gene; V was cut back by 8 bases and J by 2 bases. The CDR3 consists of 13 residues. Germline V gene data show CDR1 as MNHEY and CDR2 as SVGAGI. The CDR3 DNA reads as TGTGCCAGCGCAGGGGGAGGAAACTATGGCTACACCTTC. Translated, it gives CASAGGGNYGYTF.

V gene TRBV2 combines with J gene TRBJ1-2; 7 bases line up with TRBD1. V gave up 6 bases and J gave up 6 bases; unmatched junction bases: 10. The length of the CDR3 is 14 residues. Germline V lookup: CDR1 SNHLY, CDR2 FYNNEI. DNA for the CDR3: TGTGCCAGCAGGGCGCAGGGGGTTAATGATGGCTACACCTTC. Translation gives CASRAQGVNDGYTF.

The J gene is TRBJ1-6, the V gene TRBV3-1 (or the pseudogene TRBV3-2), with TRBD1 identical over 7 bases. V shed 3 bases and J 4 bases; nucleotides not matched to a gene: 6. Germline V gives CDR1 LGHDT, CDR2 YNNKEL (reference sequence). The CDR3 length is 16 residues. The CDR3 bases are TGTGCCAGCAGCCACCGACAGGGCGGATATAATTCACCCCTCCACTTT. Amino acid sequence: CASSHRQGGYNSPLHF.

The rearrangement links TRBV7-8 to TRBJ2-7; 11 nucleotides align to TRBD2. The CDR3 loop spans 16 amino acids. From germline, CDR1 is SGHVS and CDR2 FQNEAQ. V lost 1 base to trimming and J lost 1 base; unmatched junction nucleotides: 3. For the CDR3, the DNA is TGTGCCAGCAGCTTAGTTCCTAGCGGGGGGTCCTACGAGCAGTACTTC. Amino acids: CASSLVPSGGSYEQYF.

The J gene is TRBJ2-5, the V gene TRBV12-3 or TRBV12-4; D not certain. This CDR3 region has 13 residues. The germline V and J ends were trimmed by 3 bases and 5 bases, with 10 bases remaining between them. For the CDR3, the DNA is TGTGCCAGCAGTTTCCAGGCTGGGGAGACCCAGTACTTC. Translating it yields CASSFQAGETQYF.

The rearrangement uses TRBV7-9 and TRBJ1-1; D remains ambiguous. This CDR3 comprises 13 residues. Germline CDR1 SEHNR, CDR2 FQNEAQ (reference sequence). Trimming took 5 bases from V and 4 from J, leaving 11 bases between them. The CDR3 region is CASSGWWATEAFF. The CDR3 region has the DNA TGTGCCAGCAGCGGATGGTGGGCCACTGAAGCTTTCTTT.

V and J are TRBV6-5 and TRBJ1-5; D not certain. V shed 11 bases and J shed 5 bases, with 13 bases lying between them. Germline CDR1 reads MNHEY; CDR2 reads SVGAGI. The CDR3 is made up of 12 amino acids. The CDR3 nucleotides are TGTGCCGGAGGGAACCTGTATCAGCCCCAGCATTTT. Amino acid sequence: CAGGNLYQPQHF.

CDR3: CASSLAGDSNQPQHF. The CDR3 nucleotides are TGTGCCAGCAGCTTAGCAGGAGATAGCAATCAGCCCCAGCATTTT. The chain is built from TRBV7-6 and TRBJ1-5; D call uncertain. This CDR3 contains 15 residues. Germline V gene data show CDR1 as SGHVS and CDR2 as FNYEAQ. V was clipped by 0 bases and J by 0 bases, with 6 bases between them.

This rearrangement joins TRBV7-3 to TRBJ1-4; 7 nucleotides align to TRBD1. V was pared by 2 bases and J by 8 bases, with 8 bases of the junction left unmatched. Germline assignment: CDR1 SGHTA and CDR2 FQGTGA. The CDR3 length is 15 residues. CDR3 sequence (DNA): TGTGCCAGCAGCTTATCGACAGGGCACAACGAAAAACTGTTTTTT. As protein: CASSLSTGHNEKLFF.

The rearrangement uses TRBV19 and TRBJ2-4; tentative D call: TRBD1 (6 bases). The CDR3 is 16 residues long. Looked up from germline, CDR1 is LNHDA and CDR2 is SQIVND (reference sequence). V was clipped by 4 bases and J by 0 bases, with 13 bases between them. The CDR3 region is CASSKDRPIAKNIQYF. CDR3 DNA sequence: TGTGCCAGTAGTAAGGACAGACCCATAGCCAAAAACATTCAGTACTTC.

The V gene is TRBV6-2 or TRBV6-3, the J gene TRBJ2-3; D possibly corresponds to TRBD1 (6 bases). V was pared by 6 bases and J by 6 bases, with 22 bases between. CDR1 MNHEY and CDR2 SVGEGT come from the germline V gene. There are 16 residues in the CDR3. The DNA of the CDR3 is TGTGCCAGCAGCGCGGAGACAGGAGCCTATCCGGATACGCAGTATTTT. Its translation: CASSAETGAYPDTQYF.